The sequence of this T cell receptor beta chain was determined in a study of blood T cell repertoires in COVID-19. Whole-study context: The cDNA or gDNA used as material had been derived from T cells, B-cell-depleted T cells, or PBMCs.

Germline assignment: CDR1 SNHLY and CDR2 FYNNEI. The CDR3 is 14 amino acids. V lost 5 bases, J lost 5 bases, and 13 bases lay in between. Profiling relied on immunoSEQ multiplex PCR, and the TCRdb table lists in-frame clones only, not all of them. This sample has 85,000 to 110,000 clones, with nearly 90% found just once. This clonotype was obtained from a man aged 50 to 59 in a cohort sampled during active COVID-19. Sequenced material: peripheral blood. The rearrangement uses TRBV2 and TRBJ1-5; D may be TRBD1 (6 bases). CDR3 bases: TGTGCCAGCAGTAGGGGGAGGGGCGATCAGCCCCAGCATTTT. Amino acids: CASSRGRGDQPQHF.